The subject of this entry is one T cell receptor beta chain. What it binds is unknown. TCRdb itself ran the RT-PCR reads through MiXCR, one entry per CDR3 protein. The data hold roughly 500,000 distinct CDR3 sequences, with 16% observed a single time. The germline V gene has CDR1 MNHEY and CDR2 SVGAGI. This CDR3 is 12 amino acids long. The germline V and J ends were trimmed by 7 bases and 6 bases, with 10 bases remaining between them. This specimen comes from a study of response to subunit inactivated influenza vaccine. Study-wide findings and caveats: After each seasonal influenza vaccination, few new T cells are recruited, the authors suggested.

The origin of this receptor is a man aged 50-75 years who received an inactivated influenza vaccine. This rearrangement joins TRBV6-5 to TRBJ2-1, with D unclear. Sequencing was performed on CD4+ T cells sorted from PBMCs, taken around 2 years after vaccination. The CDR3 DNA reads TGTGCCAGCATTAGTAGCAGCAATGAGCAGTTCTTC. It translates to CASISSSNEQFF.